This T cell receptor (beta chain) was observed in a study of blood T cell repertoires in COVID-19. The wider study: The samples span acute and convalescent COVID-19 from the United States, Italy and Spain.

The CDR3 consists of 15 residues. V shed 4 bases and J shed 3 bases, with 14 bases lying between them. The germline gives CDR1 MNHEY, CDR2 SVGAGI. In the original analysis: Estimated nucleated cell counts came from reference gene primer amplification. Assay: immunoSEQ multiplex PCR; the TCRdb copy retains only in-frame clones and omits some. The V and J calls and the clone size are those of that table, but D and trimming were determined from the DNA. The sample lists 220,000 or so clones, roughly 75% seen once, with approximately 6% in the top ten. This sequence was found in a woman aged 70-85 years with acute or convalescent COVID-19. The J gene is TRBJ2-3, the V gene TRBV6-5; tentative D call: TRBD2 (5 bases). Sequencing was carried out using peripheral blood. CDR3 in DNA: TGTGCCAGCAGTTTGGGTCTTGGGAGTACAGATACGCAGTATTTT. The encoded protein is CASSLGLGSTDTQYF.